The 26 T cell receptor beta chains reported below all come from one sample, sequenced in a study of T cells expressing NK-cell markers. TCRdb derives one entry per CDR3 protein from the 5' RACE reads, leaving out DNA. In total, the table holds a few hundred thousand distinct CDR3 sequences. Material: blood T cells: a sorted CD56 or NKG2C T cell subset, CD4+ or CD8+ T cells, or bulk PBMC T cells (not recorded which). Receptor source: a man aged 18 to 69 in good health.

The chain carries TRBV7-2 and TRBJ2-5; the D call from TCRdb, TRBD1, cannot be confirmed without DNA. The CDR3 loop spans 13 amino acids. Germline V gives CDR1 SGHTA, CDR2 FQGNSA. CDR3 amino acids: CASSLYRAETQYF.

The V gene is TRBV15, the J gene TRBJ2-2; TCRdb's assignment of TRBD1 cannot be checked, as there is no DNA. From germline, CDR1 is LNHNV and CDR2 YYDKDF (reference sequence). The CDR3 contains 15 residues. This chain's CDR3 is CATSRDKGPGGELFF.

This chain links TRBV7-9 with TRBJ2-1; TCRdb designates TRBD1, a call that cannot be tested without DNA. Germline lookup yields CDR1 SEHNR and CDR2 FQNEAQ (reference sequence). There are 14 residues in the CDR3. CDR3 residues: CASSLTGASYEQFF.

J is TRBJ2-5 and V is TRBV7-8; the D call of TRBD2 rests on TCRdb alone, since no DNA is present to check it. This CDR3 is built from 16 residues. CDR1 and CDR2 (germline): SGHVS, FQNEAQ. The CDR3 spells CASSLEAGGRKETQYF.

The chain employs TRBV12-3 or TRBV12-4 and TRBJ2-3; TCRdb's assignment of TRBD2 cannot be checked, as there is no DNA. This CDR3 spans 15 amino acids. The CDR3 here is CASSFFAGGQDTQYF.

The chain links TRBV20-1 to TRBJ2-4; no DNA is available, so the TRBD2 call from TCRdb remains unchecked. Germline CDR1 and CDR2: DFQATT and SNEGSKA (reference sequence). This CDR3 is built from 18 residues. The CDR3 protein is CSARVTAGGPLAKNIQYF.

The chain has TRBV12-3 or TRBV12-4 and TRBJ2-7. The CDR3 runs 14 residues. This CDR3 is CASRVMTVGSEQYF.

The chain is built from TRBV30 and TRBJ1-4; no DNA is available, so the TRBD1 call from TCRdb remains unchecked. From germline, CDR1 is GTSNPN and CDR2 SVGIG (reference sequence). The CDR3 loop spans 19 amino acids. CDR3 amino acids: CAWSVLGQGVLATNEKLFF.

V is TRBV6-5 and J is TRBJ2-2; TCRdb calls TRBD1, which cannot be checked without DNA. Germline CDR1 reads MNHEY; CDR2 reads SVGAGI. The CDR3 has 16 amino acids. This chain's CDR3 is CASSSPGGPNTGELFF.

The rearrangement joins TRBV27 to TRBJ2-1; TCRdb picks TRBD1, but there is no DNA to check that call. CDR1 is MNHEY and CDR2 is SMNVEV in the germline V gene (reference sequence). The CDR3 covers 13 residues. CDR3 sequence reads: CASTDGGGREQFF.

The chain combines TRBV12-3 or TRBV12-4 with TRBJ2-3; lacking DNA, the TRBD2 call made by TCRdb goes unchecked. The CDR3 is made up of 15 amino acids. CDR3 protein: CASTPGRESTDTQYF.

The chain is built from TRBV6-5 and TRBJ2-2. CDR3 size: 12 residues. Germline lookup yields CDR1 MNHEY and CDR2 SVGAGI. CDR3 amino acids: CASSYSTGELFF.

This chain links TRBV7-2 with TRBJ1-5. This CDR3 has 15 amino acids. Germline assignment: CDR1 SGHTA and CDR2 FQGNSA. The CDR3 spells CASSATGLYNQPQHF.

The CDR3 spells CASRPHSGGASDTQYF. The V gene is TRBV6-2 or TRBV6-3, the J gene TRBJ2-3; TCRdb's D call, TRBD2, is unchecked because there is no DNA. The V gene's germline CDR1 is MNHEY and CDR2 SVGEGT. The CDR3 is made up of 16 amino acids.

V is TRBV19 and J is TRBJ1-1; TCRdb selects TRBD1, and the lack of DNA leaves this call unchecked. The CDR3 extends over 16 amino acids. Germline V gene sequence: CDR1 LNHDA, CDR2 SQIVND (reference sequence). CDR3 protein: CASRGEPGQGNTEAFF.

The chain has TRBV11-2 and TRBJ2-1; the TRBD2 assignment by TCRdb is unverifiable without DNA. Germline V gene data show CDR1 as SGHAT and CDR2 as FQNNGV. CDR3 length equals 15 residues. This chain's CDR3 is CASSLERGGFNEQFF.

The gene calls are TRBV10-3 and TRBJ2-1; the TCRdb D gene call, TRBD2, has no DNA to confirm it. The CDR3 extends over 19 amino acids. Germline values: CDR1 ENHRY, CDR2 SYGVKD. The CDR3 loop reads CAISTGLGAGGPSYNEQFF.

The V call is TRBV6-5, the J call TRBJ1-2; no DNA is available, so the TRBD1 call from TCRdb remains unchecked. The CDR3 is 17 amino acids. Germline CDR1 is MNHEY and CDR2 is SVGAGI. The chain's CDR3 is CASSYSPDGTGGGGYTF.

The chain recombines TRBV20-1 with TRBJ2-3; no DNA is available, so the TRBD2 call from TCRdb remains unchecked. This CDR3 contains 17 residues. CDR1 is DFQATT and CDR2 is SNEGSKA in the germline V gene (reference sequence). This CDR3 is CSARDPAGGEHTDTQYF.

The chain has TRBV10-3 and TRBJ2-5; the D call of TRBD2 rests on TCRdb alone, since no DNA is present to check it. Germline values: CDR1 ENHRY, CDR2 SYGVKD. The CDR3 has 14 amino acids. The CDR3 spells CAISPKELEETQYF.

The chain couples TRBV11-1 to TRBJ2-3; the TCRdb D gene call, TRBD1, has no DNA to confirm it. The CDR3 length is 16 residues. Germline-derived CDR1 and CDR2 are SGHAT and FQDESV (reference sequence). The CDR3 region is CASSQSGTGNTDTQYF.

The gene calls are TRBV11-2 and TRBJ2-1; TCRdb's D gene call, TRBD2, goes unchecked for lack of DNA. There are 20 residues in the CDR3. Germline values: CDR1 SGHAT, CDR2 FQNNGV. The CDR3 region is CASSPAGTFSFMSSYNEQFF.

The J gene is TRBJ2-2, the V gene TRBV2; no DNA is available, so the TRBD1 call from TCRdb remains unchecked. CDR3 length: 16 amino acids. CDR1 and CDR2 from the germline V gene are SNHLY and FYNNEI. CDR3 in amino acids: CASSKPGQGRTGELFF.

The chain links TRBV7-2 to TRBJ2-3; TCRdb's assignment of TRBD1 cannot be checked, as there is no DNA. The CDR3 loop spans 16 amino acids. CDR1 and CDR2 (germline): SGHTA, FQGNSA. The CDR3 here is CASNQLGTGATDTQYF.

The V call is TRBV6-2 or TRBV6-3, the J call TRBJ2-7; the TRBD2 assignment by TCRdb is unverifiable without DNA. Germline loops: CDR1 MNHEY, CDR2 SVGEGT. The CDR3 consists of 15 residues. The CDR3 sequence is CASSYKREGDYEQYF.

CDR3 protein: CASRPGLAGGPAGEQFF. The rearrangement links TRBV2 to TRBJ2-1; the TRBD2 assignment by TCRdb is unverifiable without DNA. Germline CDR1 is SNHLY and CDR2 is FYNNEI. This CDR3 is built from 17 residues.